The 4 T cell receptor beta chains below all came from one sample that was sequenced in a study of PD-1 blockade in mismatch repair-deficient tumors. Sequenced by immunoSEQ multiplex PCR; TCRdb stores in-frame clones only, minus some. The sample lists about 17,000 clones, approximately 80% occurring once. The sample in question was PBMCs, obtained less than 25 weeks after starting pembrolizumab. All receptors come from an adult with mismatch repair-deficient cancer.

The chain has TRBV10-3 and TRBJ2-3; 9 positions match TRBD2. Germline CDR1 reads ENHRY; CDR2 reads SYGVKD. The CDR3 has 16 residues. With 0 bases clipped from V and 3 bases from J, the junction kept 4 bases outside the gene matches. CDR3 bases: TGTGCCATCAGTGAGTCCGTAGCGGGAGTGACAGATACGCAGTATTTT. As protein: CAISESVAGVTDTQYF.

The chain joins TRBV5-1 to TRBJ1-6, with D possibly matching TRBD1 (6 bases). The CDR3 covers 16 residues. With 4 bases removed from V and 9 bases from J, the gap between germline ends came to 20 bases. From germline, CDR1 is SGHRS and CDR2 YFSETQ. The CDR3 here is CASSPRGLQDGSPLHF. CDR3 DNA: TGCGCCAGCAGCCCCAGGGGCTTACAGGATGGTTCACCCCTCCACTTT.

This clone has more than one count but fewer than ten. The gene calls are TRBV19 and TRBJ2-7, with TRBD2 as a possible D gene (6 bases). This CDR3 spans 13 amino acids. Trimming cost V 3 bases and J 7 bases, with 13 bases left between them. CDR1 LNHDA and CDR2 SQIVND come from the germline V gene (reference sequence). CDR3 in DNA: TGTGCCAGTAGTATTCTGGGGGGATGGGAGCAGTACTTC. It specifies CASSILGGWEQYF.

This chain connects TRBV29-1 to TRBJ2-1; 9 bases map to TRBD1. This CDR3 contains 17 residues. Per germline, CDR1 SQVTM and CDR2 ANQGSEA. Trimming cost V 6 bases and J 0 bases; bases outside gene matches: 12. DNA for the CDR3: TGCAGCGTGCCGGGACAGGGTATAACGGACTCCTACAATGAGCAGTTCTTC. Residues: CSVPGQGITDSYNEQFF.